This record covers a single T cell receptor beta chain. Its antigen is unknown. Several immunoSEQ plates held equal portions of the genomic DNA taken from each subset. Some clones are missing from TCRdb's copy, which holds only in-frame ones; the method was immunoSEQ multiplex PCR. The repertoire holds approximately 1.5 million clones, with 95% to 99% as singletons. Trimming stripped 4 bases from V and 4 bases from J, with 16 bases between. There are 15 residues in the CDR3. Germline V gene data show CDR1 as SGHAT and CDR2 as FQNNGV. These data come from a study of shared clonotypes between healthy human individuals. General study points: All-four-donor shared clonotypes had higher generation probabilities than non-shared clonotypes did.

The donor population consisted of healthy HIV-negative adults with no recent acute infections or vaccinations. Every one of the donors was a Caucasian adult that lived in Nashville, Tennessee. This clonotype was sampled from a man between 25 and 39 years old in good health. This chain links TRBV11-2 with TRBJ2-5, with D hard to call. Source material: naive CD4+ T cells sorted from blood. Stated subset: CD45RA+ positively selected. Written as DNA, the CDR3 is TGTGCCAGCAGCTCGGAGTTTGGACCGGGAGAGACCCAGTACTTC. As protein: CASSSEFGPGETQYF.